This passage covers 14 T cell receptor beta chains from one sample sequenced in a study of blood T cell repertoires in COVID-19. Assay used: immunoSEQ multiplex PCR; TCRdb lists only in-frame clones, some missing. The sample includes 150,000 to 250,000 clones, roughly 90% of them seen just once. The material sequenced was PBMCs or T cells enriched from blood (not recorded which). The source is a woman younger than 45 who had recovered from COVID-19.

In this sample, this clone turned up a few times. The chain employs TRBV19 and TRBJ1-4; D uncertain. V lost 5 bases, J lost 4 bases, and 17 bases lay in between. Germline V gene lookup returns CDR1 LNHDA and CDR2 SQIVND (reference sequence). This CDR3 comprises 16 residues. CDR3 sequence: CASSSRGVRGNEKLFF. DNA for the CDR3: TGTGCCAGTAGTTCCAGAGGCGTTCGGGGTAATGAAAAACTGTTTTTT.

The chain uses TRBV29-1 and TRBJ2-1; possibly TRBD2 for D (6 bases). The CDR3 loop spans 15 amino acids. Trimming stripped 8 bases from V and 0 bases from J, with 17 bases between. CDR1 SQVTM and CDR2 ANQGSEA come from the germline V gene. CDR3: CSTEGGGSSYNEQFF. The CDR3, as DNA: TGCAGCACCGAGGGCGGAGGGAGCTCCTACAATGAGCAGTTCTTC.

The chain couples TRBV14 to TRBJ1-2, with 10 bases matching TRBD1. The CDR3 is 15 residues long. The V segment lost 3 bases and the J segment 7 bases; nucleotides outside the gene matches: 8. Looked up from germline, CDR1 is SGHDN and CDR2 is FVKESK. The CDR3 DNA reads TGTGCCAGCAGCCACACGACAGGGGGCTTCGTTGGCTACACCTTC. Its protein is CASSHTTGGFVGYTF.

This CDR3 reads CASSRFGLSNQPQHF. CDR3 sequence (DNA): TGTGCCAGCAGTCGGTTCGGACTGAGCAATCAGCCCCAGCATTTT. This chain links TRBV2 with TRBJ1-5; D gene ambiguous. Germline-derived CDR1 and CDR2 are SNHLY and FYNNEI. Trimming pared 5 bases from V and 1 base from J, leaving 12 bases between. The length of the CDR3 is 15 residues.

The chain carries TRBV7-3 and TRBJ2-6; 9 bases match TRBD1. The V and J ends lost 5 bases and 2 bases, in that order; junction bases with no gene match: 4. CDR3 length equals 16 residues. Germline assignment: CDR1 SGHTA and CDR2 FQGTGA. The DNA of the CDR3 is TGTGCCAGCAGCCCTGGACAGGGGACTGGGGCCAACGTCCTGACTTTC. The encoded protein is CASSPGQGTGANVLTF.

V usage is TRBV2 and J usage is TRBJ2-7; TRBD2 is a possible D gene (5 bases). This CDR3 contains 11 residues. The V end was cut by 8 bases, the J end by 6 bases, with 11 bases between. Per the germline V gene, CDR1 is SNHLY and CDR2 is FYNNEI. The CDR3 reads CASGTRGEQYF. The DNA for the CDR3 is TGTGCCAGCGGAACTCGGGGCGAGCAGTACTTC.

This clone was detected only a few times. V and J are TRBV18 and TRBJ2-2, with 12 nucleotides matching TRBD1. Trimming took 6 bases from V and 5 from J; bases not matched to a gene: 10. This CDR3 has 17 residues. Germline V CDR1 and CDR2: KGHSH, LQKENI. In DNA form, the CDR3 reads TGTGCCAGCTCCCGGGACAGGGGGCGCTTGAATACCGGGGAGCTGTTTTTT. This gives the protein CASSRDRGRLNTGELFF. Together with reference TRBV18 and TRBJ2-2, the CDR3 gives the full variable domain: NAGVMQNPRHLVRRRGQEARLRCSPMKGHSHVYWYRQLPEEGLKFMVYLQKENIIDESGMPKERFSAEFPKEGPSILRIQQVVRGDSAAYFCASSRDRGRLNTGELFFGEGSRLTVL.

The gene calls are TRBV10-1 and TRBJ2-1; D possibly corresponds to TRBD2 (6 bases). Germline V CDR1 and CDR2: WNHNN, SYGVQD (reference sequence). This CDR3 is 15 amino acids long. The germline V and J ends were trimmed by 4 bases and 5 bases, with 15 bases remaining between them. The CDR3 sequence is CASSGCVGGDNEQFF. The CDR3 DNA is TGCGCCAGCAGTGGGTGTGTTGGCGGGGACAATGAGCAGTTCTTC.

This clone has a single count. CDR3 loop: CASSESGQSSYEQYF. In nucleotides, the CDR3 is TGTGCCAGCAGTGAGTCGGGACAGAGCTCCTACGAGCAGTACTTC. V gene TRBV6-1 combines with J gene TRBJ2-7; TRBD1 matches 7 bases. The CDR3 loop spans 15 amino acids. The germline CDR1 and CDR2 sequences are MNHNS and SASEGT. Trimming at V came to 3 bases and at J to 0 bases, leaving 5 bases not matched to a gene.

The CDR3 reads CASSEPLLAGGRTFF. The CDR3 DNA reads TGTGCCAGCAGTGAGCCCCTACTAGCGGGGGGGCGGACGTTTTTT. The chain employs TRBV2 and TRBJ2-2, with 13 bases identical to TRBD2. Germline trimming cut 3 bases from V and 16 bases from J; bases unmatched to any gene: 11. This CDR3 contains 15 residues. CDR1 and CDR2 (germline): SNHLY, FYNNEI.

The rearrangement joins TRBV11-3 to TRBJ1-2; no definite D call. Germline V gives CDR1 SGHNT, CDR2 YENEEA. V was shortened by 4 bases and J by 4 bases, with 13 bases between the two germline ends. CDR3 length: 14 residues. CDR3 amino acids: CASSSSGETYGYTF. The CDR3 coding sequence is TGTGCCAGCAGCTCATCGGGAGAGACCTATGGCTACACCTTC.

The chain has TRBV6-5 and TRBJ2-7; 11 nucleotides line up with TRBD2. The CDR3 is 15 amino acids. J was trimmed by 4 bases and V by 6 bases; bases with no gene match: 8. In germline, CDR1 is MNHEY, CDR2 SVGAGI. In nucleotides, the CDR3 is TGTGCCAGCAGCCCCGGGACTAGCGGCAGGTACGAGCAGTACTTC. This sequence encodes CASSPGTSGRYEQYF.

CDR3: CATGQAENTEAFF. For the CDR3, the DNA is TGTGCCACTGGGCAAGCGGAAAACACTGAAGCTTTCTTT. The rearrangement uses TRBV10-3 and TRBJ1-1; no clear D. The germline V gene has CDR1 ENHRY and CDR2 SYGVKD. The CDR3 totals 13 residues. Trimming took off 10 bases at V and 2 bases at J, with 14 bases between the two ends.

The chain joins TRBV28 to TRBJ1-1; D uncertain. V lost 3 bases, J lost 0 bases, and 11 bases lay in between. CDR1 is MDHEN, CDR2 SYDVKM, per germline. This CDR3 is 15 amino acids long. DNA of the CDR3: TGTGCCAGCAGTTTCCGGTCTATAATGAACACTGAAGCTTTCTTT. Its translation is CASSFRSIMNTEAFF. The full variable domain, rest sourced from reference TRBV28 and TRBJ1-1, is DVKVTQSSRYLVKRTGEKVFLECVQDMDHENMFWYRQDPGLGLRLIYFSYDVKMKEKGDIPEGYSVSREKKERFSLILESASTNQTSMYLCASSFRSIMNTEAFFGQGTRLTVV.